The 24 T cell receptor beta chains listed next were all sequenced from one sample in a study of control samples from healthy donors and cancer patients. The repertoire was sequenced with immunoSEQ multiplex PCR; TCRdb's copy has only in-frame clones and lacks some. The data contain approximately 140,000 clones, approximately 89% of them singletons. Material: PBMCs. These receptors all come from a man in his fifties with head and neck cancer.

This clone has just a few counts. The same CDR3 is also encoded by other DNA sequences in this sample. This chain links TRBV11-2 with TRBJ2-7; tentatively, D is TRBD1 or TRBD2 (6 bases each). There are 15 residues in the CDR3. Trimming left V 5 bases short and J 5 bases short, with 19 bases between. The germline V gene has CDR1 SGHAT and CDR2 FQNNGV. CDR3 loop: CASSGGWGARDEQYF. The CDR3 region has the DNA TGTGCCAGCAGCGGGGGTTGGGGGGCGCGCGACGAGCAGTACTTC. Full variable domain (outside the CDR3, taken from reference TRBV11-2 and TRBJ2-7): EAGVAQSPRYKIIEKRQSVAFWCNPISGHATLYWYQQILGQGPKLLIQFQNNGVVDDSQLPKDRFSAERLKGVDSTLKIQPAKLEDSAVYLCASSGGWGARDEQYFGPGTRLTVT.

The CDR3, as DNA: TGTGCCAGTAGTAGGCGGCACGTCGAAATTGGAAACACCATATATTTT. The encoded protein is CASSRRHVEIGNTIYF. The rearrangement links TRBV19 to TRBJ1-3; D not certain. Trimming removed 4 bases from V and 3 bases from J, with 16 bases in between. This CDR3 has 16 residues. Germline CDR1 LNHDA, CDR2 SQIVND (reference sequence).

This clone has only one observation. This rearrangement joins TRBV12-3 or TRBV12-4 to TRBJ2-7; no clear D. Trimming cost V 2 bases and J 1 base, with 6 bases left between them. The length of the CDR3 is 13 residues. The CDR3 is CASSLQRSYEQYF. In DNA form, the CDR3 reads TGTGCCAGCAGTTTACAGAGATCCTACGAGCAGTACTTC.

This chain's CDR3 is CASSVSSEGYTF. CDR3 nucleotide sequence: TGTGCCAGCAGTGTCTCGTCGGAGGGCTACACCTTC. This chain uses TRBV2 with TRBJ1-2; D not certain. The CDR3 sequence is 12 residues long. Germline V gives CDR1 SNHLY, CDR2 FYNNEI. V was clipped by 4 bases and J by 8 bases, with 11 bases between them.

This sequence joins TRBV18 and TRBJ1-3, with 9 nucleotides matching TRBD1. This CDR3 has 16 residues. Germline lookup yields CDR1 KGHSH and CDR2 LQKENI. The trim removed 3 bases at V and 0 bases at J, leaving 3 bases unmatched. CDR3 in amino acids: CASSPRTGVSGNTIYF. The CDR3 DNA reads as TGTGCCAGCTCACCGCGGACAGGGGTCTCTGGAAACACCATATATTTT.

V usage is TRBV6-6 and J usage is TRBJ1-5; D unclear. Germline-derived CDR1 and CDR2 are MNHNY and SVGAGI (reference sequence). Trimming removed 0 bases from V and 7 bases from J, with 10 bases in between. There are 14 residues in the CDR3. The CDR3 loop is CASSYSMSGQPQHF. DNA of the CDR3: TGTGCCAGCAGTTACTCGATGAGTGGGCAGCCCCAGCATTTT.

The chain employs TRBV7-2 and TRBJ2-3; 7 nucleotides match TRBD1. V trimming: 5 bases; J trimming: 0 bases; junction bases outside the gene matches: 2. The CDR3 totals 14 residues. Germline loops: CDR1 SGHTA, CDR2 FQGNSA. CDR3 bases: TGTGCCAGCAGCCCGGGACAGAGCACAGATACGCAGTATTTT. Its translation is CASSPGQSTDTQYF.

This clone has more than one count but fewer than ten. The V gene is TRBV3-1 (or the pseudogene TRBV3-2), the J gene TRBJ2-3; tentatively, D is TRBD2 (6 bases). Germline values: CDR1 LGHDT, CDR2 YNNKEL (reference sequence). V was clipped by 4 bases and J by 0 bases, with 17 bases between them. The CDR3 has 17 amino acids. The DNA for the CDR3 is TGTGCCAGCAGCCGAGTGCTTAGCGGACCTAGCACAGATACGCAGTATTTT. The encoded protein is CASSRVLSGPSTDTQYF.

The chain combines TRBV3-1 (or the pseudogene TRBV3-2) with TRBJ2-2; weak D call: TRBD2 (6 bases). This CDR3 spans 14 amino acids. Trimming removed 4 bases from V and 6 bases from J, with 12 bases in between. The V gene's germline CDR1 is LGHDT and CDR2 YNNKEL (reference sequence). The CDR3, as DNA: TGTGCCAGCAGCCCTCGCGGGGCCCCCGGGGAGCTGTTTTTT. It codes for CASSPRGAPGELFF.

This chain joins TRBV28 and TRBJ2-2; 11 bases are a match to TRBD2. The length of the CDR3 is 16 residues. With V trimmed by 7 bases and J by 5 bases, 9 bases remained unmatched. Germline CDR1 reads MDHEN; CDR2 reads SYDVKM. CDR3 region: CASIVSGRALTGELFF. The DNA of the CDR3 is TGTGCCAGCATCGTTAGCGGGAGGGCCTTGACCGGGGAGCTGTTTTTT.

The gene calls are TRBV2 and TRBJ2-2, with D possibly called TRBD1 or TRBD2 (5 bases each). The CDR3 is made up of 15 amino acids. Germline V gene data show CDR1 as SNHLY and CDR2 as FYNNEI. Trimming shortened V by 2 bases and J by 3 bases, and 10 bases separated the two germline ends. CDR3 in amino acids: CASSESGTYTGELFF. DNA for the CDR3: TGTGCCAGCAGTGAATCCGGGACCTACACCGGGGAGCTGTTTTTT.

The gene calls are TRBV6-1 and TRBJ1-6, with 8 nucleotides matching TRBD1. Trimming cost V 0 bases and J 14 bases; bases outside gene matches: 9. This CDR3 has 15 residues. In germline, CDR1 is MNHNS, CDR2 SASEGT. The CDR3 reads CASSEAPGTGKSLHF. The CDR3 DNA is TGTGCCAGCAGTGAAGCACCAGGGACAGGAAAGTCCCTCCACTTT.

V and J are TRBV28 and TRBJ1-2; 11 nucleotides align to TRBD1. V lost 3 bases, J lost 6 bases, and 9 bases stayed unmatched. Germline V lookup: CDR1 MDHEN, CDR2 SYDVKM. The CDR3 totals 16 residues. The CDR3, as DNA: TGTGCCAGCAGTTTTAGTCCCGGGACAGGGGGTGATGGCTACACCTTC. This codes for CASSFSPGTGGDGYTF.

This rearrangement joins TRBV7-6 to TRBJ1-5; D is unclear. Germline V gene sequence: CDR1 SGHVS, CDR2 FNYEAQ. CDR3 length: 13 residues. Trimming stripped 4 bases from V and 5 bases from J, with 9 bases between. CDR3 loop: CASSSTTDQPQHF. In DNA form, the CDR3 reads TGTGCCAGCAGCTCCACGACCGATCAGCCCCAGCATTTT.

This chain joins TRBV27 and TRBJ2-7, with D maybe TRBD2 (6 bases). V was pared by 6 bases and J by 6 bases, with 21 bases between. The CDR3 sequence is 15 residues long. The germline V gene encodes CDR1 MNHEY and CDR2 SMNVEV (reference sequence). In DNA form, the CDR3 reads TGTGCCAGCAGGCCCTTTTCCGCGGGGCAGATCGAGCAGTACTTC. It yields the protein CASRPFSAGQIEQYF.

This clone showed up just once. The chain combines TRBV19 with TRBJ1-1; D ambiguous. Germline lookup yields CDR1 LNHDA and CDR2 SQIVND (reference sequence). V shed 6 bases and J shed 2 bases, with 7 bases lying between them. The CDR3 is 12 residues long. The CDR3 loop is CASRNRNTEAFF. CDR3 sequence (DNA): TGTGCCAGTAGAAACAGAAACACTGAAGCTTTCTTT.

The chain is built from TRBV27 and TRBJ1-2; D is perhaps TRBD1 (6 bases). The V gene's germline CDR1 is MNHEY and CDR2 SMNVEV (reference sequence). V was cut by 5 bases and J by 5 bases, with 15 bases left in between. CDR3 size: 14 residues. CDR3 in amino acids: CASSPPGHLYGYTF. As DNA, the CDR3 is TGTGCCAGCAGTCCCCCGGGACACCTTTATGGCTACACCTTC.

The V call is TRBV24-1, the J call TRBJ1-1, with a possible D match to TRBD1 (6 bases). The CDR3 totals 13 residues. Germline CDR1 KGHDR, CDR2 SFDVKD. Trimming cost V 9 bases and J 0 bases, with 10 bases left between them. Here the CDR3 reads CATRGGMNTEAFF. The CDR3 nucleotides are TGTGCCACCCGAGGGGGGATGAACACTGAAGCTTTCTTT.

The V gene is TRBV11-2, the J gene TRBJ1-2, with 8 nucleotides matching TRBD1. The V gene end was trimmed by 3 bases and the J gene end by 4 bases; junction bases not matched to a gene: 7. Germline CDR1 is SGHAT and CDR2 is FQNNGV. CDR3 length equals 15 residues. The CDR3 loop is CASSFNRGGGYGYTF. CDR3 sequence (DNA): TGTGCCAGCAGCTTCAACAGGGGGGGAGGCTATGGCTACACCTTC.

About this clone itself: Additional DNA sequences in this sample encode the identical CDR3. This chain joins TRBV6-5 and TRBJ1-5, with TRBD1 as a possible D gene (5 bases). This CDR3 is built from 15 residues. Trimming left V 2 bases short and J 2 bases short, with 10 bases between. Per the germline V gene, CDR1 is MNHEY and CDR2 is SVGAGI. CDR3 amino acids: CASSYGQGGNQPQHF. CDR3 DNA: TGTGCCAGCAGTTACGGGCAGGGTGGCAATCAGCCCCAGCATTTT.

The rearrangement links TRBV7-9 to TRBJ2-7, with D possibly TRBD2 on 5 matching bases. CDR3 length equals 12 residues. V dropped 11 bases and J dropped 3 bases, with 14 bases sitting between them. Per the germline V gene, CDR1 is SEHNR and CDR2 is FQNEAQ (reference sequence). Written as DNA, the CDR3 is TGTGCCTTGTCGGAGGACGGCTACGAGCAGTACTTC. Amino acids: CALSEDGYEQYF. The full variable domain, its missing parts supplied by reference TRBV7-9 and TRBJ2-7, is DTGVSQNPRHKITKRGQNVTFRCDPISEHNRLYWYRQTLGQGPEFLTYFQNEAQLEKSRLLSDRFSAERPKGSFSTLEIQRTEQGDSAMYLCALSEDGYEQYFGPGTRLTVT.

The chain employs TRBV27 and TRBJ2-7; tentatively, D is TRBD1 (6 bases). The CDR3 contains 14 residues. V lost 4 bases, J lost 4 bases, and 14 bases lay in between. Germline V gene sequence: CDR1 MNHEY, CDR2 SMNVEV (reference sequence). CDR3 protein: CASSSRPDRYEQYF. In DNA, the CDR3 is TGTGCCAGCAGTTCCCGCCCGGACAGATACGAGCAGTACTTC.

V and J are TRBV11-2 and TRBJ1-2; D is uncertain. There are 13 residues in the CDR3. Germline-derived CDR1 and CDR2 are SGHAT and FQNNGV. V was cut by 1 base and J by 8 bases, with 11 bases left in between. Here the CDR3 reads CASSLAVGNGYTF. CDR3 coding DNA: TGTGCCAGCAGCTTAGCAGTGGGTAACGGCTACACCTTC.

The chain combines TRBV7-2 with TRBJ2-6, with D unclear. Germline V gene sequence: CDR1 SGHTA, CDR2 FQGNSA. CDR3 size: 20 residues. V dropped 0 bases and J dropped 0 bases, with 18 bases sitting between them. CDR3 sequence: CASSLALPLSPYSGANVLTF. CDR3 in DNA: TGTGCCAGCAGCTTAGCCCTCCCCTTGTCTCCTTACTCTGGGGCCAACGTCCTGACTTTC. Full variable domain (outside the CDR3, taken from reference TRBV7-2 and TRBJ2-6): GAGVSQSPSNKVTEKGKDVELRCDPISGHTALYWYRQSLGQGLEFLIYFQGNSAPDKSGLPSDRFSAERTGGSVSTLTIQRTQQEDSAVYLCASSLALPLSPYSGANVLTFGAGSRLTVL.